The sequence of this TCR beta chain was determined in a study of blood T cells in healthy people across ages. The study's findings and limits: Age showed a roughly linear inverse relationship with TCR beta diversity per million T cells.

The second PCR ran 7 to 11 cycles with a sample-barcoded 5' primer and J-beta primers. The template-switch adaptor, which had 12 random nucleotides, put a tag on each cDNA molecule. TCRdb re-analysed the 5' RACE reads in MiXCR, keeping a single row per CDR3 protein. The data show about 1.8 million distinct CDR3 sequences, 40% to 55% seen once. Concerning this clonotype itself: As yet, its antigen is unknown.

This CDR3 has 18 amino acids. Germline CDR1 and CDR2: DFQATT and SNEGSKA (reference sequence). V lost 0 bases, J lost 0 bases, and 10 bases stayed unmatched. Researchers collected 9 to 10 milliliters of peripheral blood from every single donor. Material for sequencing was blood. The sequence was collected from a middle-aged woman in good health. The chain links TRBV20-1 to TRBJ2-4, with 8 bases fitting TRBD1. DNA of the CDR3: TGCAGTGCTAGAGACAATCCCGACAGGGGACCAGCCAAAAACATTCAGTACTTC. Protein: CSARDNPDRGPAKNIQYF.